The 30 T cell receptor beta chains in this list originate from one sample, sequenced in a study of T-cell memory formation after mild COVID-19 (dated by TCRdb to about 2021). Receptor libraries were prepared by 5' RACE. For sequencing, an Illumina NovaSeq 6000 was employed. TCRdb itself trimmed the public reads at Q25 with fastp, ran MiXCR and retained productive beta chains. Rows are unified per CDR3 protein, each entry keeping the most common DNA and genes. Counted in this sample were some 50,000 distinct CDR3 sequences; less than 15% of them appeared once. The ten top clones hold approximately 25% of the sample. The sequencing sample was made of PBMCs or a T cell subset sorted from them (not recorded which). The source of these receptors is a young man who had mild COVID-19 (a few samples of this study predate the infection). The sample titles of this study are shuffled in the database, so cell type and time point are left out; the donor was told from shared clones.

This clonotype was recorded a few times. An end of the junction differs from the germline gene, which may be a read error. This chain connects TRBV5-1 to TRBJ2-5; perhaps TRBD1 as D (6 bases). Germline CDR1 is SGHRS and CDR2 is YFSETQ. The CDR3 is 13 residues long. The CDR3 spells CASSSTGSETQNF. The CDR3 DNA reads as TGCGCCAGCAGCTCTACAGGGTCGGAGACCCAGAACTTC.

CDR3: CASSLGGYNTGELFF. CDR3 bases: TGTGCCAGCAGTTTGGGGGGTTATAACACCGGGGAGCTGTTTTTT. The chain links TRBV28 to TRBJ2-2, with D tentatively TRBD2 (6 bases). The CDR3 spans 15 residues. V was pared by 3 bases and J by 2 bases, with 10 bases between. Per germline, CDR1 MDHEN and CDR2 SYDVKM.

This clonotype has ten or more counts. The chain links TRBV27 to TRBJ2-5; 7 bases are shared with TRBD1. The trim removed 4 bases at V and 4 bases at J, leaving 6 bases unmatched. Germline loops: CDR1 MNHEY, CDR2 SMNVEV (reference sequence). The CDR3 consists of 14 residues. DNA of the CDR3: TGTGCCAGCAGTTCTCGGGACAGTAGAGAGACCCAGTACTTC. It is translated as CASSSRDSRETQYF.

In its sample, this clonotype was seen many times. The chain carries TRBV7-2 and TRBJ2-5; D is possibly TRBD1 (6 bases). Trimming took 1 base from V and 2 from J, leaving 14 bases between them. Germline values: CDR1 SGHTA, CDR2 FQGNSA. This CDR3 is built from 16 residues. The CDR3 sequence: CASSLVDRRVQETQYF. The DNA of the CDR3 is TGTGCCAGCAGCTTAGTTGACAGGCGTGTACAAGAGACCCAGTACTTC.

This clonotype occurred many times. J is TRBJ2-4 and V is TRBV7-2; TRBD1 matches at 9 bases. The CDR3 has 13 amino acids. CDR1 and CDR2 from the germline V gene are SGHTA and FQGNSA. V was pared by 5 bases and J by 6 bases, with 2 bases of the junction left unmatched. This CDR3 reads CASSRQGGNIQYF. Written as DNA, the CDR3 is TGTGCCAGCAGCCGACAGGGGGGAAACATTCAGTACTTC.

This clonotype came up many times. The chain uses TRBV7-2 and TRBJ2-3; D not resolved. V was clipped by 1 base and J by 1 base, with 9 bases between them. CDR3 length: 15 residues. Germline CDR1 and CDR2: SGHTA and FQGNSA. DNA of the CDR3: TGTGCCAGCAGCTTAGTCGGTCCCGGCACAGATACGCAGTATTTT. This sequence encodes CASSLVGPGTDTQYF.

This clonotype is a singleton in its sample. The chain carries TRBV4-2 and TRBJ1-6; the match to TRBD1 covers 8 bases. The V segment lost 4 bases and the J segment 3 bases; nucleotides outside the gene matches: 11. The germline gives CDR1 LGHNA, CDR2 YNFKEQ. This CDR3 spans 18 amino acids. The CDR3 DNA reads TGTGCCAGCAGCCTCCGACCGGACAGGGCGTTCTATAATTCACCCCTCCACTTT. Translation gives CASSLRPDRAFYNSPLHF.

This clonotype occurred a few times. V usage is TRBV20-1 and J usage is TRBJ1-3; D gene uncertain. CDR1 and CDR2 (germline): DFQATT, SNEGSKA (reference sequence). Trimming took off 5 bases at V and 0 bases at J, with 11 bases between the two ends. The CDR3 sequence is 14 residues long. The CDR3 DNA sequence: TGCAGTGCTCAGAGGCGAAGCTCTGGAAACACCATATATTTT. As protein: CSAQRRSSGNTIYF.

This clonotype was recorded a few times. J is TRBJ2-1 and V is TRBV2; maybe TRBD2 (6 bases). V shed 1 base and J shed 11 bases, with 15 bases lying between them. CDR1 and CDR2 from the germline V gene are SNHLY and FYNNEI. The CDR3 has 14 amino acids. The CDR3 sequence: CASSEEARDCKQFF. CDR3 DNA sequence: TGTGCCAGCAGTGAAGAGGCCAGGGACTGCAAGCAGTTCTTC.

This clonotype was found many times. CDR3 nucleotides: TGCGCCAGCAGCCAAGATCGGGCGGGTTATACGCAGTATTTT. Translated, it gives CASSQDRAGYTQYF. This chain joins TRBV4-3 and TRBJ2-3; D perhaps matches TRBD2 (5 bases). Trimming took 0 bases from V and 7 from J, leaving 11 bases between them. The CDR3 contains 14 residues. Germline CDR1 LGHNA, CDR2 YSLEER.

This chain uses TRBV2 with TRBJ1-5; 9 bases are shared with TRBD1. Germline loops: CDR1 SNHLY, CDR2 FYNNEI. J was trimmed by 3 bases and V by 4 bases; bases with no gene match: 4. This CDR3 has 15 residues. The CDR3 DNA follows: TGTGCCAGCAGTGCCGGGACAGGGTACAATCAGCCCCAGCATTTT. It translates to CASSAGTGYNQPQHF.

The genes are TRBV2 and TRBJ2-3; TRBD2 matches at 7 bases. The CDR3 consists of 16 residues. Germline lookup yields CDR1 SNHLY and CDR2 FYNNEI. V dropped 8 bases and J dropped 0; count of bases not matched to a gene: 11. In nucleotides, the CDR3 is TGTGCCAGCCGGTTTAAGCTAGCGGCTAGCACAGATACGCAGTATTTT. This codes for CASRFKLAASTDTQYF.

This clonotype showed up many times. This chain uses TRBV6-2 or TRBV6-3 with TRBJ2-3; 7 bases line up with TRBD1. There are 15 residues in the CDR3. Trimming cost V 2 bases and J 3 bases; bases outside gene matches: 5. CDR1 is MNHEY and CDR2 is SVGEGT in the germline V gene. Written as DNA, the CDR3 is TGTGCCAGCAGTTACGGAGACAGGGATACAGATACGCAGTATTTT. Residues: CASSYGDRDTDTQYF.

This clonotype was seen only a few times. The chain links TRBV27 to TRBJ2-3; no definite D call. The V gene lost 6 bases and the J gene lost 8 bases, with 12 bases spanning the gap. The CDR3 consists of 12 residues. Germline CDR1 MNHEY, CDR2 SMNVEV (reference sequence). CDR3 DNA: TGTGCCAGCAGGAAGGCGGTGGGTACGCAGTATTTT. Its protein product is CASRKAVGTQYF.

This clonotype was detected many times. The rearrangement uses TRBV7-2 and TRBJ2-2; the match to TRBD2 covers 10 bases. Per germline, CDR1 SGHTA and CDR2 FQGNSA. Trimming took 1 base from V and 4 from J; bases not matched to a gene: 15. The CDR3 runs 20 residues. This chain's CDR3 is CASSLGGRWERGGVTGELFF. The DNA of the CDR3 is TGTGCCAGCAGCTTAGGGGGGCGCTGGGAGCGGGGGGGCGTCACCGGGGAGCTGTTTTTT.

The table lists this clonotype with many counts. The chain recombines TRBV28 with TRBJ2-5; D is perhaps TRBD1 (6 bases). The CDR3 loop spans 14 amino acids. Trimming stripped 6 bases from V and 5 bases from J, with 16 bases between. Per germline, CDR1 MDHEN and CDR2 SYDVKM. The CDR3 region is CASRGRGRWETQYF. The CDR3 nucleotides are TGTGCCAGCAGGGGAAGGGGGAGATGGGAGACCCAGTACTTC. Supplemented by reference TRBV28 and TRBJ2-5, the full variable domain reads DVKVTQSSRYLVKRTGEKVFLECVQDMDHENMFWYRQDPGLGLRLIYFSYDVKMKEKGDIPEGYSVSREKKERFSLILESASTNQTSMYLCASRGRGRWETQYFGPGTRLLVL.

This chain connects TRBV7-6 to TRBJ2-1; 7 positions match TRBD2. The CDR3 has 14 residues. The trim removed 1 base at V and 9 bases at J, leaving 6 bases unmatched. Germline V CDR1 and CDR2: SGHVS, FNYEAQ. The CDR3 nucleotides read TGTGCCAGCAGCTTAGTGGGCAGGGAGGGTGAGCAGTTCTTC. Protein sequence: CASSLVGREGEQFF.

The sample holds many counts of this clonotype. The chain combines TRBV7-3 with TRBJ2-2; D gene ambiguous. This CDR3 has 14 amino acids. Germline CDR1 reads SGHTA; CDR2 reads FQGTGA. Trimming took off 2 bases at V and 5 bases at J, with 9 bases between the two ends. CDR3 residues: CASSLVGRTGELFF. The DNA for the CDR3 is TGTGCCAGCAGCTTAGTAGGGCGAACCGGGGAGCTGTTTTTT.

The CDR3 sequence: CASNLYGNTEAFF. CDR3 coding DNA: TGTGCCAGCAACCTCTACGGGAACACTGAAGCTTTCTTT. This chain joins TRBV7-2 and TRBJ1-1; D uncertain. Per germline, CDR1 SGHTA and CDR2 FQGNSA. This CDR3 has 13 residues. The germline V and J ends were trimmed by 7 bases and 1 base, with 10 bases remaining between them. Variable domain in full (rest from reference TRBV7-2 and TRBJ1-1): GAGVSQSPSNKVTEKGKDVELRCDPISGHTALYWYRQSLGQGLEFLIYFQGNSAPDKSGLPSDRFSAERTGGSVSTLTIQRTQQEDSAVYLCASNLYGNTEAFFGQGTRLTVV.

This clonotype has only a few counts. The chain carries TRBV7-2 and TRBJ2-7, with 11 bases lining up with TRBD2. CDR1 and CDR2 from the germline V gene are SGHTA and FQGNSA. This CDR3 has 18 residues. J lost 8 bases, V lost 2 bases, and 17 bases had no gene match. CDR3 nucleotides: TGTGCCAGCAGCTTAACGCCTGGACTAGCGGGCGTCCCAGGGCAGCAGTACTTC. This gives the protein CASSLTPGLAGVPGQQYF.

This clonotype was counted between two and nine times. This chain connects TRBV28 to TRBJ2-1; D remains ambiguous. The germline CDR1 and CDR2 sequences are MDHEN and SYDVKM. The CDR3 totals 16 residues. Trimming left V 5 bases short and J 4 bases short, with 18 bases between. The DNA of the CDR3 is TGTGCCAGCAGTCCGGCGCCCACGGGCGAATACAATGAGCAGTTCTTC. Its translation is CASSPAPTGEYNEQFF.

For this clonotype: A read error may be the cause here, since a much bigger clone is one base away. As DNA, the CDR3 is TGTGCCAGCAGTTCTGGACAGGGGGGAGAGACCAAGTACTTC. Residues: CASSSGQGGETKYF. The V call is TRBV12-3 or TRBV12-4, the J call TRBJ2-5, with TRBD1 matching over 10 bases. This CDR3 has 14 residues.

The rearrangement links TRBV5-1 to TRBJ2-5, with D possibly called TRBD1 or TRBD2 (5 bases each). Germline V gene lookup returns CDR1 SGHRS and CDR2 YFSETQ. Trimming took off 4 bases at V and 4 bases at J, with 17 bases between the two ends. CDR3 size: 15 residues. The CDR3 protein is CASSATGARGETQYF. CDR3 nucleotides: TGCGCCAGCAGCGCGACCGGGGCCCGAGGAGAGACCCAGTACTTC.

Many counts were recorded for this clonotype. The chain has TRBV20-1 and TRBJ2-5, with a weak D call TRBD2 (5 bases). The V end was cut by 2 bases, the J end by 2 bases, with 12 bases between. The V gene's germline CDR1 is DFQATT and CDR2 SNEGSKA (reference sequence). The CDR3 is made up of 14 amino acids. CDR3 sequence (DNA): TGCAGTGCTAGAAAGTGGGGAGAGCAAGAGACCCAGTACTTC. It codes for CSARKWGEQETQYF.

Only a few counts were recorded for this clonotype. The V and J genes are TRBV12-3 or TRBV12-4 and TRBJ2-3; D unclear. This CDR3 contains 14 residues. V shed 6 bases and J shed 0 bases, with 10 bases lying between them. The CDR3 DNA reads as TGTGCCAGCAGCAGACTGGCTAGCACAGATACGCAGTATTTT. This codes for CASSRLASTDTQYF.

This clonotype has a count of ten or more. This chain uses TRBV29-1 with TRBJ2-1; D unclear. The CDR3 runs 12 residues. V was cut by 6 bases and J by 0 bases, with 6 bases left in between. Germline V gives CDR1 SQVTM, CDR2 ANQGSEA. The CDR3, as DNA: TGCAGCGTGGCATTCTCCTACAATGAGCAGTTCTTC. It is translated as CSVAFSYNEQFF.

The rearrangement links TRBV4-3 to TRBJ1-6; 7 bases line up with TRBD1. The germline V gene encodes CDR1 LGHNA and CDR2 YSLEER. This CDR3 has 15 amino acids. The ends lost 5 bases at V and 8 bases at J; junction bases unmatched: 9. DNA of the CDR3: TGCGCCAGCAGCTACAATTACAGGGGCGATTCACCCCTCCACTTT. The encoded protein is CASSYNYRGDSPLHF.

This clonotype was observed at least ten times. The V gene is TRBV5-1, the J gene TRBJ2-7; 10 bases are shared with TRBD1. Germline-derived CDR1 and CDR2 are SGHRS and YFSETQ. The CDR3 sequence is 15 residues long. Trimming removed 0 bases from V and 5 bases from J; junction bases left unmatched: 5. CDR3 nucleotides: TGCGCCAGCAGCTTGGAGGGACAGGGGTTCGACGAGCAGTACGTC. It specifies CASSLEGQGFDEQYV.

This clonotype was counted a few times. CDR3 nucleotides: TGCAGTGCTAGTAAAGGGGATGGCTACACCTTC. Translated, it gives CSASKGDGYTF. This chain joins TRBV20-1 and TRBJ1-2, with D perhaps matching TRBD1 (5 bases). Trimming left V 3 bases short and J 6 bases short, with 8 bases between. CDR1 is DFQATT, CDR2 SNEGSKA, per germline (reference sequence). There are 11 residues in the CDR3.

This clonotype was recorded at least ten times. The chain couples TRBV5-6 to TRBJ2-7; D is tentatively TRBD1 or TRBD2 (5 bases each). Germline-derived CDR1 and CDR2 are SGHDT and YYEEEE. Trimming left V 4 bases short and J 2 bases short, with 7 bases between. The CDR3 totals 12 residues. The chain's CDR3 is CASSVGPYEQYV. CDR3 nucleotides: TGTGCCAGCAGCGTGGGACCCTACGAGCAGTACGTC.